This TCR beta chain was observed in a study of T cells after yellow fever vaccination. Findings of the study overall: Clones from primary vaccination mostly reappeared after the booster (around 96% CD4, roughly 87% CD8). Just a small share of clonotypes turned up in the CD4 compartment as well as the CD8 compartment. The secondary response was weaker, and its peak arrived faster, on day 5 versus 15. Contaminants from the bulk population, in the form of abundant clonotypes, could be found in FACS-sorted repertoires.

The CDR3 contains 15 residues. V lost 4 bases and J lost 4, with 17 bases in between. Looked up from germline, CDR1 is SGHNT and CDR2 is YYREEE (reference sequence). This clonotype was observed a handful of times. Its antigen is unidentified. Via MiXCR, TCRdb re-called the 5' RACE reads, giving one row per CDR3 protein. The sample lists 70,000 or so distinct CDR3 sequences, more than 5.5% occurring once. The source is a man aged 18 to 29 who received the YFV17D yellow fever vaccine. This chain uses TRBV5-4 with TRBJ2-5, with D tentatively TRBD2 (6 bases). The material was CD8+ T cells sorted from PBMCs, obtained around 10 days after the first yellow fever vaccination. The DNA of the CDR3 is TGTGCCAGCAGCGCGGGGACTGGGGAACCAGAGACCCAGTACTTC. Translated, it gives CASSAGTGEPETQYF.